This TCR beta chain was retrieved from a study of cytomegalovirus exposure and HLA in healthy donors. The assay was immunoSEQ multiplex PCR, and TCRdb's table has in-frame clones only and misses some. This table has 170,000 or so clones, more than 65% appearing once. Per the germline V gene, CDR1 is SQVTM and CDR2 is ANQGSEA. The V gene end was trimmed by 2 bases and the J gene end by 8 bases; junction bases not matched to a gene: 9. The CDR3 is 15 amino acids. The rearrangement uses TRBV29-1 and TRBJ2-1; 10 positions match TRBD1. Sequenced input: PBMCs. This receptor was obtained from a woman aged 18 to 35 in good health and CMV-seropositive. CDR3 nucleotide sequence: TGCAGCGTTGAACAATACCGGGACAGGGGAGATGAGCAGTTCTTC. Translation: CSVEQYRDRGDEQFF.